This TCR beta chain was captured in a study of identical twins (dated by TCRdb to about 2016). Broadly, across the study: TCR alpha and beta repertoires from monozygotic twins, unrelated adults of various ages and cord blood were deep-sequenced to test whether fetal clonotypes persist. To rule out contamination, replicate twin experiments were performed at different times with different library preparation protocols.

The library was built by means of 5' RACE. The sequencing machine was an Illumina HiSeq 2000. A universal primer binding site was added through template switching, and the final cDNA carried a unique molecular identifier so that TCR cDNA molecules could be counted accurately. Specific primers in the conserved constant-segment region were used to synthesize first-strand cDNA for TCR alpha and beta chains. To control for contamination, every cDNA library carried two barcodes: a SMART-Mk sample barcode plus Illumina barcodes. TruSeq adapter sequences, together with Illumina sample barcodes, were added in two successive PCR steps. The Illumina HiSeq platform was used with custom primers to sequence TCR alpha and beta cDNA libraries. In the source study's methods: MiGEC was used to process raw reads and extract unique molecular identifiers, and MiXCR was used to find CDR3 positions. For each individual, recombination models were inferred using an EM algorithm with the repgenHMM and IGoR tools. Shared clonotype analysis was performed with the tcR package in R, normalizing sharing by the product of cloneset sizes. To study raw recombination without the effects of thymic and clonal selection, out-of-frame nonproductive sequences were analyzed. The public reads were run again by TCRdb, first through fastp at Q25 and then through MiXCR, and only productive beta chains were kept. For every CDR3 protein sequence, its rows merge into one entry that carries the most common genes and DNA. The V and J calls were determined by TCRdb, not by the authors. This sample gives roughly 690,000 distinct CDR3 sequences in total; roughly 20% of them show up just once. 4% to 5.5% of the sample is held by the ten biggest clonotypes.

On this clonotype itself: No cognate antigen has been identified for it. No base quality values were provided; no much bigger clone lies one nucleotide off.

V was cut back by 2 bases and J by 6 bases, leaving a gap of 10 bases between them. Sequences SEHNR (CDR1) and FQNEAQ (CDR2) are obtained from the germline V gene (reference sequence). The CDR3, cysteine through phenylalanine, is 13 amino acids long. Only the CDR3 region is kept as DNA, spanning 39 bases read in frame from base 1. Only healthy Caucasian donors were included. Three pairs of female monozygotic twins, all aged roughly 18 to 29 years, were included in the twin cohort. Peripheral blood mononuclear cells were used as the source from which RNA for TCR libraries was isolated. Study-wide findings and limitations: Abundant cord blood beta clonotypes carried fewer insertions; young adult naive repertoires showed a weaker similar trend, while memory repertoires showed none. Recombination models systematically underestimated out-of-frame TCR alpha sharing in monozygotic twins but agreed with sharing between unrelated individuals. Because the same donors could not be followed over many years, conclusions were based on cross-sectional statistical analysis. A weaker excess of twin sharing was found in beta out-of-frame sequences because the signal-to-noise ratio was lowered by fewer shared sequences. Compared with coincidental sharing between unrelated individuals, an excess of low generation-probability sequences was observed among out-of-frame TCR alpha sequences shared between twins. Invariant T cells such as MAIT and iNKT could partly confound zero-insertion analyses, although diverse VJ usage argued against such confounding for most clonotypes.

The data also belong to a second study, concerning T cells expressing NK-cell markers. Per the second study: TCR beta-chain repertoires were profiled in sorted CD3+CD56+NKG2C+, CD3+CD56+NKG2C- and CD3+CD56-NKG2C+ T-cell subsets from several donors. Among the eight sequenced donors, seven were HCMV-seropositive and one was HCMV-seronegative. In several experiments an anti-gammadeltaTCR antibody was added to restrict sorting to alphabetaTCR-expressing T cells. In over five donors, the dominant CD3+CD56+NKG2C+ clonotypes were among the top 10 CD8+ clonotypes and accounted for roughly 1.0-8% of CD8+ T cells. Those dominant clonotypes were again the most abundant among CD3+CD56-NKG2C+ cells in a handful of donors, at roughly 28.3-60.1%. Whether the expanded NKG2C-expressing T cell clones were specific for HCMV antigens was left unclear. The eight sequenced donors were randomly selected healthy volunteers, three men and five women. To determine HCMV serostatus, a commercial ELISA kit was used to detect HCMV-specific IgG in serum. Bulk peripheral blood T-cell repertoires were additionally sequenced from unsorted PBMC for roughly six donors. Reads were demultiplexed and grouped by UMI with MIGEC, and clonotypes were assembled and quantified with MiTCR. Only TCR cDNA sequences supported by at least two reads were kept to exclude erroneous sequences. Downstream repertoire analysis used the tcR package, and clonotypes were matched across fractions by CDR3 nucleotide sequence plus V segment. VDJmatch was used to annotate antigen specificity against VDJdb, with one amino acid substitution in CDR3 permitted.

The chain joins TRBV7-9 to TRBJ1-2, with the D gene too uncertain to name. The TCR comes from a woman younger than 30 in good health. The sequenced sample consisted of PBMCs. The CDR3 protein is CASSLSLVNGYTF. The nucleotides read TGTGCCAGCAGCTTATCGCTAGTGAATGGCTACACCTTC.